This TCR beta chain came from a study of control samples from healthy donors and cancer patients. Method: immunoSEQ multiplex PCR; TCRdb's copy keeps in-frame clones and lacks some. The sample shows approximately 100,000 clones, 92% of them seen only once. V was shortened by 5 bases and J by 5 bases, with 16 bases between the two germline ends. This CDR3 is 16 amino acids long. Per the germline V gene, CDR1 is LNHDA and CDR2 is SQIVND (reference sequence). The chain has TRBV19 and TRBJ2-6; no definite D call. This TCR was sampled from a human donor in good health. The donor label of this sample is uncertain. The specimen sequenced was blood. The CDR3 is CASSLQDPGRANVLTF. The CDR3 DNA is TGTGCCAGTAGTTTACAAGACCCCGGCAGGGCCAACGTCCTGACTTTC.